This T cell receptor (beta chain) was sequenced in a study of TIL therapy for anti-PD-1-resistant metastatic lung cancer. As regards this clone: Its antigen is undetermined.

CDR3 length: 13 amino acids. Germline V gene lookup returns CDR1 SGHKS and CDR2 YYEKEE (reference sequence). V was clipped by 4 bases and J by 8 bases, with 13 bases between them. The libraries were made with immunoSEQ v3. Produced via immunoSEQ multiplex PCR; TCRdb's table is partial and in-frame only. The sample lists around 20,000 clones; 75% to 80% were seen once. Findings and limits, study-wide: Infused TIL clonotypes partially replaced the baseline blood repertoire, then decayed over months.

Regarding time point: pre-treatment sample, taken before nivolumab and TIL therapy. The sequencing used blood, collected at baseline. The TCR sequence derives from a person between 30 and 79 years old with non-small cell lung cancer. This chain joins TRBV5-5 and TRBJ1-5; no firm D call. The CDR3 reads CASSRGPDEPQHF. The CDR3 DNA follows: TGTGCCAGCAGCCGCGGGCCGGACGAGCCCCAGCATTTT.